The T cell receptor (beta chain) under discussion was sequenced for a study of blood T cell repertoires in COVID-19. Study as a whole: Collection of acute and convalescent COVID-19 samples took place in the United States, Italy and Spain. T cells, B-cell-depleted T cells, or PBMCs provided the cDNA or gDNA that served as material.

In the original processing: By means of reference gene primer amplification, nucleated cell counts were estimated. This table comes from immunoSEQ multiplex PCR, and its TCRdb copy is limited to in-frame clones, with some not included. V and J calls and clone size are as listed in that table; D and trimming were resolved from the DNA. The table shows 130,000 or so clones, with about four fifths occurring only once. This CDR3 is 15 amino acids long. V was clipped by 0 bases and J by 5 bases, with 10 bases between them. Per germline, CDR1 LGHDT and CDR2 YNNKEL (reference sequence). This clone was counted a single time.

This chain joins TRBV3-1 (or the pseudogene TRBV3-2) and TRBJ2-2, with a possible D match to TRBD2 (5 bases). This TCR derives from a human donor in a cohort sampled during active COVID-19. The sequencing input was peripheral blood. CDR3 sequence: CASSQDLSGTGELFF. CDR3 coding DNA: TGTGCCAGCAGCCAAGATTTGAGCGGTACCGGGGAGCTGTTTTTT.